The clone carrying this T cell receptor (beta chain) has at least ten counts. This entry belongs to a study of regulatory T cells in long-lasting Graves disease. Building of the TCR beta libraries involved iRepertoire HTBI primers and Arm-PCR of CDR3 regions. Each CDR3 protein is one row after TCRdb ran MiXCR on the multiplex PCR reads. The data hold hundreds of thousands of distinct CDR3 sequences, with approximately 15% observed a single time. The time point is: newly diagnosed GD, antithyroid drugs for less than 3 months. There was RNA extracted from PBMCs, and the TCR library was made from it. CDR1 and CDR2 (germline): SNHLY, FYNNEI. V was pared by 5 bases and J by 6 bases, with 8 bases between. CDR3 length equals 11 residues. The data also belong to a second study, concerning T cells in Graves' hyperthyroidism and ophthalmopathy.

This clonotype originated in a woman in her 30s with Graves disease. The rearrangement uses TRBV2 and TRBJ2-7, with unresolved D. This specimen consisted of peripheral blood mononuclear cells (PBMCs), obtained at new diagnosis, from a patient treated with antithyroid drugs. CDR3 residues: CASSWVAEQYF. Here the CDR3 DNA reads TGTGCCAGCAGTTGGGTAGCCGAGCAGTACTTC.